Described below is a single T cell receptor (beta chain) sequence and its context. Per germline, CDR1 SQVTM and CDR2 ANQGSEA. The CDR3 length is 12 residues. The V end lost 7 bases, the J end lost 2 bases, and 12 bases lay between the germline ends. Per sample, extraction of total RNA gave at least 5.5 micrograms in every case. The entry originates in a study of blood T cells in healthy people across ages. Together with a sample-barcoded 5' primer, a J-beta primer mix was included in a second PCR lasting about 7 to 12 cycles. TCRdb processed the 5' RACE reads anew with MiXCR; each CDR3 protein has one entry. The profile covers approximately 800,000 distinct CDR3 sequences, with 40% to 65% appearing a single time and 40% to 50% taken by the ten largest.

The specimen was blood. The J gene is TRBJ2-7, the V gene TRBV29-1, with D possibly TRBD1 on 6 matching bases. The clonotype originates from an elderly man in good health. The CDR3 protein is CSAKTGPYEQYF. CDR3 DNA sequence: TGCAGCGCCAAGACAGGCCCCTACGAGCAGTACTTC.